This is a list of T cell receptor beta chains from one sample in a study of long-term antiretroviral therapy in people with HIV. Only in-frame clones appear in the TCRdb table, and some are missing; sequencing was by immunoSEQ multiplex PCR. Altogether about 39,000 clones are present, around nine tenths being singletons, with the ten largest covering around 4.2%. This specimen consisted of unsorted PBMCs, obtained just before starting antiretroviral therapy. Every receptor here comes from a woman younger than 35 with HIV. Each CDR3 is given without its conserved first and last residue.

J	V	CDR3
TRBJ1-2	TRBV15	ATSRDSPRERGNYGYT
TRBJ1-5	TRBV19	ATTIWDRNYLQPQH
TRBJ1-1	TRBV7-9	ASSVGLGTAF
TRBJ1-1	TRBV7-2	ASSLPLSGQDTEAF
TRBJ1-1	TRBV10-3	AISLTGTRVNAEAF
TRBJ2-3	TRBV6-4	ASSDLDHRDLSTQY
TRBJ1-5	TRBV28	ASSSEGTEYSNQPQH
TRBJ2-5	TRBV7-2	ASSLGRQTQY
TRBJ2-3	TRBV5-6	ASSGQTSYRGPDTQY
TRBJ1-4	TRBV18	ASSPVRGGADEKLF
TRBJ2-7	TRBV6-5	ASRALGQGDYEQY
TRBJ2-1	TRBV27	AREGTIGNEQF
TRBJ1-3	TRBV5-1	ASSLDTPGQGSGNTIY
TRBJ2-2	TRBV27	ASSLSAGGGYTGELF
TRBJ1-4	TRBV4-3	ASSQGTAVNEKLF
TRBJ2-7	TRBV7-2	ASSSGDEQY
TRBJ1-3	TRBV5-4	ASSLGPVSGNTIY
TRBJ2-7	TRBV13	ASSVTGRSSGRVREQY
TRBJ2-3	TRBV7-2	ASSFYGDTQY
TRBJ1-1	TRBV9	ASSVGGARGPTEAF
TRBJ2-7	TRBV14	ASGPSVGFLEKIGEQY
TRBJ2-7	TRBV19	ASSSRQSSSYEQY
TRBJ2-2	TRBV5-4	ASSATGTANTGELF
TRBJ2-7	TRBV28	ASSLGLAQTYEQY
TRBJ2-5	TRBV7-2	ASSLVVETQY